Following are 19 T cell receptor beta chains from one sample sequenced in a study of T cells in tuberculosis. Thawed, overnight-rested PBMC were stained with GMM-loaded CD1B tetramer, viability dye and anti-CD3, then sorted. C32 glucose monomycolate from Rhodococcus equi was loaded onto the CD1B tetramers. Data came from immunoSEQ multiplex PCR; TCRdb stores just in-frame clones and leaves some out. Altogether more than 70,000 clones are present, approximately 90% being singletons, with the ten largest covering less than 2.5%. Source material: CD1b-GMM tetramer-negative cells sorted from PBMCs. Receptors originate from an adult woman with latent tuberculosis.

As DNA, the CDR3 is TGTGCCTGGACGGAAACGGGGGTTAGCACAGATACGCAGTATTTT. This encodes CAWTETGVSTDTQYF. The gene calls are TRBV30 and TRBJ2-3; possible D gene TRBD2, 6 bases. V was pared by 4 bases and J by 0 bases, with 14 bases between. This CDR3 comprises 15 residues. Germline V gene lookup returns CDR1 GTSNPN and CDR2 SVGIG (reference sequence).

This chain uses TRBV11-2 with TRBJ1-5, with 7 bases lining up with TRBD1. Looked up from germline, CDR1 is SGHAT and CDR2 is FQNNGV. This CDR3 is 14 amino acids long. J was trimmed by 5 bases and V by 1 base; bases with no gene match: 2. The CDR3 here is CASSLGQGYQPQHF. The CDR3 DNA reads TGTGCCAGCAGCTTAGGACAGGGCTATCAGCCCCAGCATTTT.

This clone was seen a few times. The chain combines TRBV19 with TRBJ1-5; D may be TRBD1 (6 bases). The CDR3 consists of 13 residues. The germline CDR1 and CDR2 sequences are LNHDA and SQIVND (reference sequence). Trimming stripped 6 bases from V and 11 bases from J, with 17 bases between. CDR3 in DNA: TGTGCCAGTAGGGGCAGGGGTCCCTCGTCCCAGCATTTT. Amino acid sequence: CASRGRGPSSQHF.

J is TRBJ2-4 and V is TRBV5-8; 10 bases align to TRBD2. Germline-derived CDR1 and CDR2 are SGHTS and YDEGEE. Losses at the gene ends were 0 bases for V and 0 bases for J; bases not matched to a gene: 6. The CDR3 loop spans 18 amino acids. In DNA form, the CDR3 reads TGTGCCAGCAGCTTGGCTCGGAGCGGGGGGGTAGCCAAAAACATTCAGTACTTC. Translated: CASSLARSGGVAKNIQYF. Combining the CDR3 with reference TRBV5-8 and TRBJ2-4 gives the whole variable domain EAGVTQSPTHLIKTRGQQATLRCSPISGHTSVYWYQQALGLGLQFLLWYDEGEERNRGNFPPRFSGRQFPNYSSELNVNALELEDSALYLCASSLARSGGVAKNIQYFGAGTRLSVL.

J is TRBJ1-3 and V is TRBV15; D unclear. The germline V gene has CDR1 LNHNV and CDR2 YYDKDF (reference sequence). CDR3 length equals 14 residues. Trimming shortened V by 0 bases and J by 8 bases, and 11 bases separated the two germline ends. Written as DNA, the CDR3 is TGTGCCACCAGCAGAGATCGGGTCGGAGACACCATATATTTT. It yields the protein CATSRDRVGDTIYF. The variable domain in full, completed from reference TRBV15 and TRBJ1-3, reads DAMVIQNPRYQVTQFGKPVTLSCSQTLNHNVMYWYQQKSSQAPKLLFHYYDKDFNNEADTPDNFQSRRPNTSFCFLDIRSPGLGDTAMYLCATSRDRVGDTIYFGEGSWLTVV.

The chain joins TRBV29-1 to TRBJ1-2; 9 positions match TRBD1. Trimming removed 3 bases from V and 8 bases from J; junction bases left unmatched: 4. CDR3 length: 12 amino acids. The germline V gene has CDR1 SQVTM and CDR2 ANQGSEA. For the CDR3, the DNA is TGCAGCGTTGAGGGACAGGGTGCCGGCTACACCTTC. Its translation: CSVEGQGAGYTF.

In this sample, this clone turned up a few times. The chain employs TRBV4-1 and TRBJ1-1; TRBD1 matches 7 bases. This CDR3 region has 14 residues. Germline loops: CDR1 MGHRA, CDR2 YSYEKL. V shed 4 bases, J shed 0 bases, and the junction held 2 bases outside the gene matches. CDR3 loop: CASSPGQMNTEAFF. CDR3 bases: TGCGCCAGCAGCCCGGGACAGATGAACACTGAAGCTTTCTTT.

The V gene is TRBV5-1, the J gene TRBJ1-4; tentatively, D is TRBD1 (6 bases). Germline V gene lookup returns CDR1 SGHRS and CDR2 YFSETQ. CDR3 length: 15 amino acids. V lost 6 bases, J lost 0 bases, and 12 bases lay in between. CDR3 residues: CASKETGTTNEKLFF. The CDR3 region has the DNA TGCGCCAGCAAGGAGACAGGAACAACTAATGAAAAACTGTTTTTT.

The chain carries TRBV19 and TRBJ1-2; 8 bases agree with TRBD1. Per the germline V gene, CDR1 is LNHDA and CDR2 is SQIVND (reference sequence). Trimming cost V 6 bases and J 6 bases; bases outside gene matches: 3. The length of the CDR3 is 12 residues. The CDR3 spells CASRTGGNGYTF. In nucleotides, the CDR3 is TGTGCCAGTAGAACAGGGGGGAATGGCTACACCTTC.

The rearrangement links TRBV5-1 to TRBJ1-2; D is possibly TRBD1 (5 bases). Germline V gene data show CDR1 as SGHRS and CDR2 as YFSETQ. V was cut by 1 base and J by 3 bases, with 10 bases left in between. CDR3 length: 14 amino acids. CDR3 DNA: TGCGCCAGCAGCTTGAGGGGCGCAGACTATGGCTACACCTTC. Its protein is CASSLRGADYGYTF.

The chain couples TRBV29-1 to TRBJ2-3, with 10 bases fitting TRBD2. With V trimmed by 5 bases and J by 2 bases, 7 bases remained unmatched. The V gene's germline CDR1 is SQVTM and CDR2 ANQGSEA. This CDR3 comprises 15 residues. CDR3 in amino acids: CSVLLAGSFTDTQYF. In DNA form, the CDR3 reads TGCAGCGTTCTACTAGCGGGGTCGTTCACAGATACGCAGTATTTT.

V usage is TRBV7-9 and J usage is TRBJ1-1; TRBD1 matches at 8 bases. This CDR3 comprises 16 residues. V was pared by 1 base and J by 2 bases, with 6 bases of the junction left unmatched. The germline gives CDR1 SEHNR, CDR2 FQNEAQ (reference sequence). CDR3 bases: TGTGCCAGCAGCTTAGTTTCGGGGACAGGAAACACTGAAGCTTTCTTT. Translating it yields CASSLVSGTGNTEAFF.

This chain joins TRBV30 and TRBJ2-2; D may be TRBD1 (5 bases). In germline, CDR1 is GTSNPN, CDR2 SVGIG (reference sequence). Trimming stripped 5 bases from V and 1 base from J, with 8 bases between. The CDR3 is 13 residues long. The CDR3 protein is CAWGAMNTGELFF. The CDR3 DNA sequence: TGTGCCTGGGGGGCCATGAACACCGGGGAGCTGTTTTTT.

The rearrangement links TRBV28 to TRBJ2-5, with D perhaps TRBD2 (5 bases). Germline V gives CDR1 MDHEN, CDR2 SYDVKM. The CDR3 is 14 residues long. Between the trimmed V and J ends, which lost 1 base and 4 bases, there was a span of 10 bases. CDR3 DNA sequence: TGTGCCAGCAGTTTATCACTGGGGAGAGAGACCCAGTACTTC. It is translated as CASSLSLGRETQYF.

The CDR3 loop reads CASSLRTGETQYF. CDR3 nucleotides: TGTGCCAGCAGCCTAAGGACAGGGGAGACCCAGTACTTC. The gene calls are TRBV5-6 and TRBJ2-5; 8 bases match TRBD1. The germline gives CDR1 SGHDT, CDR2 YYEEEE. V gave up 4 bases and J gave up 5 bases; unmatched junction bases: 4. The CDR3 is 13 residues long.

This clone has only one observation. The J gene is TRBJ1-1, the V gene TRBV5-1; D is uncertain. The CDR3 is made up of 14 amino acids. The germline V gene encodes CDR1 SGHRS and CDR2 YFSETQ. V lost 4 bases and J lost 5, with 15 bases in between. The CDR3 sequence is CASSLAGRRTEAFF. The CDR3 DNA is TGCGCCAGCAGCCTAGCGGGGAGAAGGACTGAAGCTTTCTTT.

The chain employs TRBV29-1 and TRBJ2-3; D is possibly TRBD1 (6 bases). The length of the CDR3 is 14 residues. Trimming took off 6 bases at V and 2 bases at J, with 15 bases between the two ends. Germline-derived CDR1 and CDR2 are SQVTM and ANQGSEA. CDR3 amino acids: CSVPGTLHTDTQYF. For the CDR3, the DNA is TGCAGCGTGCCTGGGACACTTCACACAGATACGCAGTATTTT.

The table lists this clone with a count of one. The rearrangement joins TRBV15 to TRBJ1-5, with D maybe TRBD1 (5 bases). V was cut by 0 bases and J by 5 bases, with 11 bases left in between. CDR3 length: 15 residues. Germline V lookup: CDR1 LNHNV, CDR2 YYDKDF (reference sequence). CDR3 coding DNA: TGTGCCACCAGCAGAGAGTTATCCAGGGATCAGCCCCAGCATTTT. This translates into CATSRELSRDQPQHF. Together with reference TRBV15 and TRBJ1-5, the CDR3 gives the full variable domain: DAMVIQNPRYQVTQFGKPVTLSCSQTLNHNVMYWYQQKSSQAPKLLFHYYDKDFNNEADTPDNFQSRRPNTSFCFLDIRSPGLGDTAMYLCATSRELSRDQPQHFGDGTRLSIL.

The V call is TRBV5-6, the J call TRBJ2-5; 9 bases are shared with TRBD1. The CDR3 has 15 residues. Germline V gene data show CDR1 as SGHDT and CDR2 as YYEEEE. Unmatched junction bases numbered 2, after V lost 0 bases and J lost 2 bases. This CDR3 is CASSLAGQGQETQYF. Here the CDR3 DNA reads TGTGCCAGCAGCTTGGCGGGACAGGGTCAAGAGACCCAGTACTTC.